The 13 T cell receptor beta chains below come from one sample, sequenced in a study of shared clonotypes between healthy human individuals. Only in-frame clones appear in the TCRdb table, and some are missing; sequencing was by immunoSEQ multiplex PCR. The sample contains around 2.5 million clones, under 95% of which appear only once. Source material: naive CD4+ T cells from PBMCs. Specified subset: CD45RA+ positively selected. These TCRs come from a young man in good health. Some clones in this sample may be carry-over from other donors' samples.

This chain uses TRBV2 with TRBJ2-7; tentatively, D is TRBD1 (8 bases). Deletions cut 2 bases from V and 6 bases from J, with 20 bases between. CDR1 and CDR2 (germline): SNHLY, FYNNEI. CDR3 length equals 16 residues. The CDR3 region has the DNA TGTGCCAGCAGTGAAAGGATGCGGGAGACAGGGGTCGAGCAGTACTTC. It specifies CASSERMRETGVEQYF.

This chain links TRBV6-6 with TRBJ1-1, with a possible D match to TRBD1 (6 bases). This CDR3 region has 14 residues. Germline V lookup: CDR1 MNHNY, CDR2 SVGAGI (reference sequence). Trimming removed 7 bases from V and 5 bases from J, with 17 bases in between. The CDR3 nucleotides are TGTGCCAGCACACTACAGGGTTGGGGAACTGAAGCTTTCTTT. Translation gives CASTLQGWGTEAFF.

This rearrangement joins TRBV7-2 to TRBJ2-7; 10 nucleotides agree with TRBD1. The CDR3 has 11 residues. CDR1 and CDR2 from the germline V gene are SGHTA and FQGNSA. J gave up 12 bases and V 5 bases, and 4 bases lay outside the gene matches. The DNA for the CDR3 is TGTGCCAGCAGCACAGGGACAGGGGCGTACTTC. This sequence encodes CASSTGTGAYF.

The V gene is TRBV9, the J gene TRBJ2-1, with D perhaps matching TRBD2 (6 bases). The CDR3 covers 15 residues. V was shortened by 0 bases and J by 2 bases, with 9 bases between the two germline ends. The germline CDR1 and CDR2 sequences are SGDLS and YYNGEE. In DNA form, the CDR3 reads TGTGCCAGCAGCGTAGGGACTAATACCTACAATGAGCAGTTCTTC. Encoded protein: CASSVGTNTYNEQFF.

The rearrangement uses TRBV4-2 and TRBJ2-5; the D gene is possibly TRBD2 (6 bases). The CDR3 has 16 amino acids. Deletions cut 0 bases from V and 2 bases from J, with 13 bases between. Germline V lookup: CDR1 LGHNA, CDR2 YNFKEQ. CDR3 loop: CASSQEPAGLQETQYF. CDR3 nucleotides: TGTGCCAGCAGCCAAGAGCCAGCGGGCTTACAAGAGACCCAGTACTTC.

About this clone: Other DNA variants within this sample encode the same CDR3. This chain links TRBV5-1 with TRBJ1-1; unclear D gene. Germline-derived CDR1 and CDR2 are SGHRS and YFSETQ. CDR3 length: 16 residues. V lost 4 bases to trimming and J lost 0 bases, with 16 bases between them. In DNA form, the CDR3 reads TGCGCCAGCAGCCCCCTTACCGGACGGTTGAACACTGAAGCTTTCTTT. Amino acids: CASSPLTGRLNTEAFF.

The V call is TRBV6-5, the J call TRBJ2-2; TRBD2 matches at 11 bases. This CDR3 spans 15 amino acids. J gave up 1 base and V 10 bases, and 5 bases lay outside the gene matches. Germline V gives CDR1 MNHEY, CDR2 SVGAGI. The CDR3 loop reads CATRGLAGNTGELFF. CDR3 nucleotide sequence: TGTGCCACCCGCGGACTAGCGGGGAACACCGGGGAGCTGTTTTTT.

The chain's CDR3 is CASSLWTGGPTEAFF. The CDR3 nucleotides are TGTGCCAGCAGTTTGTGGACAGGGGGCCCCACTGAAGCTTTCTTT. The chain employs TRBV28 and TRBJ1-1; 11 bases are shared with TRBD1. The CDR3 sequence is 15 residues long. The junction had 4 bases not matched to a gene; V was cut back by 3 bases and J by 4 bases. The germline V gene encodes CDR1 MDHEN and CDR2 SYDVKM.

The chain links TRBV7-2 to TRBJ2-1; D is unclear. The CDR3 covers 14 residues. Trimming pared 1 base from V and 8 bases from J, leaving 12 bases between. CDR1 is SGHTA and CDR2 is FQGNSA in the germline V gene. The DNA of the CDR3 is TGTGCCAGCAGCTTAGGCACTATGACCGATGAGCAGTTCTTC. Protein product: CASSLGTMTDEQFF.

Comment on this clone: The same CDR3 also results from other DNA sequences found in this sample. This chain connects TRBV5-4 to TRBJ2-1; D ambiguous. The CDR3 loop spans 13 amino acids. V lost 0 bases, J lost 4 bases, and 5 bases lay in between. Germline V gene lookup returns CDR1 SGHNT and CDR2 YYREEE (reference sequence). The CDR3 region is CASSLDSYNEQFF. CDR3 DNA: TGTGCCAGCAGCTTGGATTCGTACAATGAGCAGTTCTTC.

The chain combines TRBV28 with TRBJ2-7; 7 bases are shared with TRBD1. Germline V CDR1 and CDR2: MDHEN, SYDVKM. Trimming cost V 3 bases and J 7 bases; bases outside gene matches: 12. The CDR3 totals 15 residues. CDR3 sequence (DNA): TGTGCCAGCAGTTTTTCCGCATTGGGACAGTCAGAGCAGTACTTC. It yields the protein CASSFSALGQSEQYF.

V is TRBV27 and J is TRBJ2-1; D possibly corresponds to TRBD1 (6 bases). The CDR3 runs to 14 residues. Per germline, CDR1 MNHEY and CDR2 SMNVEV (reference sequence). The germline V and J ends were trimmed by 3 bases and 6 bases, with 12 bases remaining between them. CDR3 DNA sequence: TGTGCCAGCAGTTTCCGGGGCAGGGGCAATGAGCAGTTCTTC. It encodes CASSFRGRGNEQFF.

The chain carries TRBV4-2 and TRBJ2-7, with a possible D match to TRBD2 (6 bases). This CDR3 has 16 amino acids. Germline V gene lookup returns CDR1 LGHNA and CDR2 YNFKEQ. Trimming took 1 base from V and 2 from J, leaving 15 bases between them. DNA for the CDR3: TGTGCCAGCAGCCAAGTGGGCGGGGCAAACCCCTACGAGCAGTACTTC. Protein: CASSQVGGANPYEQYF.